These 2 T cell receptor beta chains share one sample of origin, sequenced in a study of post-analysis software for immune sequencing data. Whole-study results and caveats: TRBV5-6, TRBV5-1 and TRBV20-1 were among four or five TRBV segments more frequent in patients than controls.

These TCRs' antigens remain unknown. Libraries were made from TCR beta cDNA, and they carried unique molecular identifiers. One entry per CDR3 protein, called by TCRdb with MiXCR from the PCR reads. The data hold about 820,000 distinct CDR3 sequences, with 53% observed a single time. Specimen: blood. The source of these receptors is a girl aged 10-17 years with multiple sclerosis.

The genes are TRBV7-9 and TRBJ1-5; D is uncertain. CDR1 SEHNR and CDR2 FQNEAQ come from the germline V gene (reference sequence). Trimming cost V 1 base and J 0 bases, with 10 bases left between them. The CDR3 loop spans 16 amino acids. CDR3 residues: CASSLGGSYSNQPQHF. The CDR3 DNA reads TGTGCCAGCAGCTTAGGAGGTTCTTATAGCAATCAGCCCCAGCATTTT.

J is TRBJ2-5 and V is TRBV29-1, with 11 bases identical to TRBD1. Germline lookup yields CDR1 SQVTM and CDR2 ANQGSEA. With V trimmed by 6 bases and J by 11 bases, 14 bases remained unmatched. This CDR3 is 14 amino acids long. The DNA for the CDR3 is TGCAGCGTAAACCGGGACAGGGGGTTCAATGAGCAGTACTTC. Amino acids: CSVNRDRGFNEQYF.